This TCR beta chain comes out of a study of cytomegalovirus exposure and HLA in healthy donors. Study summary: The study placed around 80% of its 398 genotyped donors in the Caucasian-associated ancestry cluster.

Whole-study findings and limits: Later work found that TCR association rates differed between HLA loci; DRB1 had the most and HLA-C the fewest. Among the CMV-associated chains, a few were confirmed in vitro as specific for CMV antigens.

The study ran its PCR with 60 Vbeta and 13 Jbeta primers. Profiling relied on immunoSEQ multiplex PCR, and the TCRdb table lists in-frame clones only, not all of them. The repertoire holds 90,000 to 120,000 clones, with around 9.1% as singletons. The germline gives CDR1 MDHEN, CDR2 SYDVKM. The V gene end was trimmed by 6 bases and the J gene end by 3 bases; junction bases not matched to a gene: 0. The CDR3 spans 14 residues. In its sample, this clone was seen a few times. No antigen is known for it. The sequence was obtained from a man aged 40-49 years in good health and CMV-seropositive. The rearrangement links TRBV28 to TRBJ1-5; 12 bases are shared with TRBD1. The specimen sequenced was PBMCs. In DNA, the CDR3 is TGTGCCAGCAGGGGACAGGGGGCCAATCAGCCCCAGCATTTT. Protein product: CASRGQGANQPQHF. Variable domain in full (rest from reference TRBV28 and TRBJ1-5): DVKVTQSSRYLVKRTGEKVFLECVQDMDHENMFWYRQDPGLGLRLIYFSYDVKMKEKGDIPEGYSVSREKKERFSLILESASTNQTSMYLCASRGQGANQPQHFGDGTRLSIL.